The clone carrying this T cell receptor beta chain came up many times. The sample comes from a study of T-cell reconstitution after alpha-beta-depleted transplantation in children. Unique molecular identifiers were incorporated into the prepared TCRbeta library. TCRdb itself ran the PCR reads through MiXCR, one entry per CDR3 protein. In the table there are approximately 270,000 distinct CDR3 sequences, approximately 9.6% of which are singletons. The CDR3 sequence is 14 residues long. Trimming cost V 5 bases and J 5 bases; bases outside gene matches: 6. V usage is TRBV12-3 or TRBV12-4 and J usage is TRBJ1-5, with 7 bases that match TRBD1. The source was PBMCs from the stem cell graft donor, collected from the stem cell graft. The sequence came from a human donor who donated a stem cell graft to a child with SCID. DNA for the CDR3: TGTGCCAGCAGTGAAGACAGGGTAGATCAGCCCCAGCATTTT. Translation gives CASSEDRVDQPQHF.